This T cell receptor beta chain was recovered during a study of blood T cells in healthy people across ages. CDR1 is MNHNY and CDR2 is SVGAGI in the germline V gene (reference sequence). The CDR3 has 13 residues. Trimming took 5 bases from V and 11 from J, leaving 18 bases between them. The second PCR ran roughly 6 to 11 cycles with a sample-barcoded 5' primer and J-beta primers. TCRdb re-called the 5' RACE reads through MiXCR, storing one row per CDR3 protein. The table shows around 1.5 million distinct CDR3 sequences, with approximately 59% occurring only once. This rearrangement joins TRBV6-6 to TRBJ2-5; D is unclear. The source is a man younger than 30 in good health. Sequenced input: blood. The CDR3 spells CASSQPPGVAQYF. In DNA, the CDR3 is TGTGCCAGCAGTCAGCCCCCCGGAGTCGCGCAGTACTTC.